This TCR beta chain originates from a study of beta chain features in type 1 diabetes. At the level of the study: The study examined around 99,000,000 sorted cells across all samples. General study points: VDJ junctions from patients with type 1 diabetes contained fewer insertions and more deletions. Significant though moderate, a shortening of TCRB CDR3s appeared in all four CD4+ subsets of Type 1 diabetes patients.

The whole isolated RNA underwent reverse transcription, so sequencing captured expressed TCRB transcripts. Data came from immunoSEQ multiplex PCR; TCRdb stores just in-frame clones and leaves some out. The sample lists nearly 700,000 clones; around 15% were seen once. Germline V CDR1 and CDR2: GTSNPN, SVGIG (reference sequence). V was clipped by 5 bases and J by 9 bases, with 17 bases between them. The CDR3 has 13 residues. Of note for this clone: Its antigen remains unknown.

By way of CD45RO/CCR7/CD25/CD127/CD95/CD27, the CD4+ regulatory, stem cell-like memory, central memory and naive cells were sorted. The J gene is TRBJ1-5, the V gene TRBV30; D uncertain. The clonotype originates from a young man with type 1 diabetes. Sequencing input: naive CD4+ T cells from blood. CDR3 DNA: TGTGCCTGGGAGATACGGGATGTGGGGCCCCAGCATTTT. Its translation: CAWEIRDVGPQHF. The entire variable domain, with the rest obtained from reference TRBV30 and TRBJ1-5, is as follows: SQTIHQWPATLVQPVGSPLSLECTVEGTSNPNLYWYRQAAGRGLQLLFYSVGIGQISSEVPQNLSASRPQDRQFILSSKKLLLSDSGFYLCAWEIRDVGPQHFGDGTRLSIL.